One and the same sample provided the 4 T cell receptor beta chains below, sequenced in a study of cytomegalovirus exposure and HLA in healthy donors. The study ran its PCR with 60 Vbeta and 13 Jbeta primers. The data were produced by immunoSEQ multiplex PCR, yet TCRdb's version contains in-frame clones alone and is incomplete. The sample lists under 100,000 clones, around 70% seen once, with around 16% in the top ten. The sequenced material came from PBMCs. The receptors originated from a woman in her fifties or sixties in good health and CMV-seropositive.

This sequence joins TRBV21-1 and TRBJ1-1; TRBD1, the D gene given by the table, was not confirmed from the DNA. TRBV21-1 is a pseudogene segment. This CDR3 is 15 amino acids long. This CDR3 is CASSKGQGAGTEAFF. The CDR3 DNA follows: TGTGCCAGCAGCAAGGGACAGGGGGCCGGCACTGAAGCTTTCTTT.

The chain links TRBV23-1 to TRBJ2-2; no firm D call. TRBV23-1 qualifies as an ORF whose function is uncertain. The CDR3 contains 16 residues. The ends were cut back, 6 bases at V and 4 bases at J, with 18 bases in the middle. CDR3 bases: TGCGCCAGCAGCCCGCGGCGGCCTATGGGCACCGGGGAGCTGTTTTTT. This gives the protein CASSPRRPMGTGELFF.

V usage is TRBV5-4 and J usage is TRBJ2-2; no clear D. The CDR3 has 15 residues. With 0 bases removed from V and 1 base from J, the gap between germline ends came to 7 bases. The germline V gene has CDR1 SGHNT and CDR2 YYREEE (reference sequence). The CDR3 loop reads CASSLGHLNTGELFF. CDR3 DNA: TGTGCCAGCAGCTTGGGACATTTGAACACCGGGGAGCTGTTTTTT.

This chain links TRBV5-8 with TRBJ2-3; a possible D gene is TRBD2 (6 bases). V shed 1 base and J shed 6 bases, with 12 bases lying between them. The CDR3 covers 14 residues. Germline V gives CDR1 SGHTS, CDR2 YDEGEE. CDR3: CASSLFGSEDTQYF. As DNA, the CDR3 is TGTGCCAGCAGCTTGTTCGGGAGTGAGGATACGCAGTATTTT.